The 7 T cell receptor beta chains below come from one sample, sequenced in a study of blood T cell repertoires in COVID-19. Produced via immunoSEQ multiplex PCR; TCRdb's table is partial and in-frame only. The data show over 150,000 clones, with around four fifths seen just once and 6.5% to 9.5% held by the top ten. Material for sequencing was peripheral blood. The receptors come from a woman of 80 years or more with COVID-19, enrolled during active disease.

The CDR3 sequence is CASGQGETQYF. Here the CDR3 DNA reads TGTGCCAGCGGTCAGGGAGAGACCCAGTACTTC. The gene calls are TRBV2 and TRBJ2-5; D is perhaps TRBD1 (5 bases). CDR3 length equals 11 residues. Germline V gene data show CDR1 as SNHLY and CDR2 as FYNNEI. V lost 8 bases, J lost 4 bases, and 8 bases lay in between.

The chain uses TRBV27 and TRBJ2-1; D is possibly TRBD2 (7 bases). CDR1 and CDR2 from the germline V gene are MNHEY and SMNVEV (reference sequence). This CDR3 has 14 residues. Trimming cost V 7 bases and J 8 bases, with 18 bases left between them. Here the CDR3 reads CASKGGDWADEQFF. CDR3 coding DNA: TGTGCCAGCAAAGGGGGGGACTGGGCGGATGAGCAGTTCTTC.

This clone was seen a handful of times. This chain connects TRBV6-1 to TRBJ2-3, with 14 bases identical to TRBD2. The CDR3 extends over 17 amino acids. The V gene's germline CDR1 is MNHNS and CDR2 SASEGT. The trim removed 2 bases at V and 6 bases at J, leaving 7 bases unmatched. The CDR3 here is CASSERRLAGGIDTQYF. The CDR3 region has the DNA TGTGCCAGCAGTGAACGCCGACTAGCGGGAGGGATTGATACGCAGTATTTT.

This chain joins TRBV4-1 and TRBJ1-1, with D maybe TRBD1 (5 bases). Germline V gives CDR1 MGHRA, CDR2 YSYEKL. Trimming stripped 4 bases from V and 3 bases from J, with 18 bases between. This CDR3 region has 16 residues. CDR3 nucleotides: TGCGCCAGCAGCCTAGATGGGGCAGCCAGGTACACTGAAGCTTTCTTT. This translates into CASSLDGAARYTEAFF.

The rearrangement joins TRBV6-1 to TRBJ1-4, with D uncertain. Germline CDR1 reads MNHNS; CDR2 reads SASEGT. V was pared by 1 base and J by 10 bases, with 10 bases between. The CDR3 contains 13 residues. CDR3 region: CASSEVPEGKLFF. Here the CDR3 DNA reads TGTGCCAGCAGTGAAGTCCCCGAGGGAAAACTGTTTTTT.

The chain joins TRBV7-2 to TRBJ2-3; TRBD2 matches at 9 bases. V lost 8 bases, J lost 2 bases, and 8 bases stayed unmatched. The length of the CDR3 is 15 residues. From germline, CDR1 is SGHTA and CDR2 FQGNSA. As DNA, the CDR3 is TGTGCCAGCGCGGGAGGGGCACCCCCCACAGATACGCAGTATTTT. Encoded protein: CASAGGAPPTDTQYF.

V is TRBV28 and J is TRBJ1-5; a weak D match, TRBD1 (6 bases). This CDR3 has 15 amino acids. From germline, CDR1 is MDHEN and CDR2 SYDVKM. The V end was cut by 5 bases, the J end by 5 bases, with 16 bases between. DNA for the CDR3: TGTGCCAGCAGTCCTAACGACAGGCCTTATCAGCCCCAGCATTTT. As protein: CASSPNDRPYQPQHF.